The clone carrying this T cell receptor beta chain was detected only once. The antigen remains undetermined. The protocol was immunoSEQ multiplex PCR, while the TCRdb copy is restricted to in-frame clones and leaves out a portion. The sample consists of roughly 8,000 clones, around four fifths of them appearing once. This sample is drawn from a study of PD-1 blockade in classical Hodgkin lymphoma. Study in general: Administration of nivolumab to patients was at 3 mg/kg intravenously every 2 weeks.

This CDR3 region has 14 residues. Germline-derived CDR1 and CDR2 are SEHNR and FQNEAQ (reference sequence). V was pared by 4 bases and J by 2 bases, with 11 bases between. Each of the patients experienced relapse following autologous stem cell transplantation, and their brentuximab vedotin exposure differed. Overall study results and limits: Complete responders had baseline diversity similar to newly diagnosed patients.

The input for sequencing was peripheral blood mononuclear cells (PBMCs), taken at baseline. This sequence originates from a human donor with classical Hodgkin lymphoma. The chain links TRBV7-9 to TRBJ1-1; D gene ambiguous. This CDR3 is CASSSLTKNTEAFF. The CDR3 DNA is TGTGCCAGCAGCTCCCTAACAAAAAACACTGAAGCTTTCTTT.